This passage covers 22 T cell receptor beta chains from one sample sequenced in a study of T cell clonality in common variable immunodeficiency. Profiled with immunoSEQ multiplex PCR; TCRdb holds only in-frame clones, not every one. The sample has about 60,000 clones, none seen only once. The specimen sequenced was peripheral blood mononuclear cells. Receptors originate from a person aged 18-70 years in good health.

In its sample, this clone was seen many times. The read halts 3 residues ahead of the CDR3 end, with the missing end drawn from the germline J gene. This chain joins TRBV7-3 and TRBJ2-6; D unclear. Trimming stripped 1 base from V and 2 bases from J, with 9 bases between. This CDR3 spans 16 amino acids. CDR1 and CDR2 (germline): SGHTA, FQGTGA. The CDR3 here is CASSLISTAGANVLTF. Partial CDR3 DNA: TGTGCCAGCAGCTTAATATCCACTGCTGGGGCCAACGTC. The whole variable domain, filled in from reference TRBV7-3 and TRBJ2-6, reads GAGVSQTPSNKVTEKGKYVELRCDPISGHTALYWYRQSLGQGPEFLIYFQGTGAADDSGLPNDRFFAVRPEGSVSTLKIQRTERGDSAVYLCASSLISTAGANVLTFGAGSRLTVL.

This clone was seen ten or more times. The read finishes 3 residues shy of the CDR3 end, and the germline J gene is used to complete it. This sequence joins TRBV20-1 and TRBJ1-4; D is ambiguous. Germline V gives CDR1 DFQATT, CDR2 SNEGSKA (reference sequence). The CDR3 extends over 17 amino acids. Trimming stripped 3 bases from V and 1 base from J, with 18 bases between. This chain's CDR3 is CSASLRAGLGTNEKLFF. CDR3 DNA, as far as it was read: TGCAGTGCTAGCCTCCGAGCGGGGTTAGGAACTAATGAAAAA.

Ten or more counts support this clone. The observed sequence ends 3 residues before the CDR3 terminus, with the missing tail filled in from the germline J gene. The V gene is TRBV12-3 or TRBV12-4, the J gene TRBJ1-3; D is perhaps TRBD1 (6 bases). The CDR3 has 18 amino acids. V was cut by 5 bases and J by 4 bases, with 24 bases left in between. CDR3 sequence reads: CASSTGGLPRGTGNTIYF. The part of the CDR3 DNA that was read is TGTGCCAGCAGTACGGGCGGACTTCCTAGGGGGACGGGAAACACC.

Ten or more counts support this clone. CDR3 bases read: TGTGCCAGCAGCCCAGAGGCTAGCGGGAGTTACGAG. This codes for CASSPEASGSYE. The full-length CDR3 reads as CASSPEASGSYEQYF. The V gene is TRBV5-4, the J gene TRBJ2-7; 10 bases map to TRBD2. The missing CDR3 end, 3 residues past where the read stops, is filled in from the germline J gene. Germline CDR1 and CDR2: SGHNT and YYREEE (reference sequence). The CDR3 runs 15 residues. J was trimmed by 4 bases and V by 4 bases; bases with no gene match: 8.

This clone was observed many times. Sequencing ends 3 residues short of the CDR3 end; the germline J gene provides the rest. The chain combines TRBV5-1 with TRBJ2-1; possibly TRBD2 for D (5 bases). CDR3 length equals 12 residues. CDR1 and CDR2 from the germline V gene are SGHRS and YFSETQ. Trimming took off 3 bases at V and 5 bases at J, with 6 bases between the two ends. CDR3 protein: CASSSGNNEQFF. The sequenced part of the CDR3 DNA is TGCGCCAGCAGCTCGGGGAACAATGAG.

In this sample, this clone turned up many times. The covered CDR3 bases are TGTGCCAGCAGCCAAGGAGAAGCGGGTGCTTACACAGATACG. Translation gives CASSQGEAGAYTDT. The whole CDR3 reads CASSQGEAGAYTDTQYF. The rearrangement joins TRBV4-2 to TRBJ2-3; perhaps TRBD2 as D (6 bases). From the germline J gene comes the end of the CDR3, since the read stops 3 residues before it. The CDR3 is 17 residues long. From germline, CDR1 is LGHNA and CDR2 YNFKEQ. Trimming took off 1 base at V and 2 bases at J, with 16 bases between the two ends.

This clone appeared many times. With the read ending 3 residues before the CDR3 end, the germline J gene is used to fill in that end. The rearrangement links TRBV20-1 to TRBJ1-2; perhaps TRBD1 as D (6 bases). The CDR3 is 13 residues long. The V and J ends lost 6 bases and 3 bases respectively, with 14 bases between them. Germline V gene sequence: CDR1 DFQATT, CDR2 SNEGSKA (reference sequence). CDR3 region: CSATPHRDYGYTF. CDR3 DNA (partial): TGCAGTGCCACACCCCACAGGGACTATGGC.

In this sample, this clone turned up many times. The read comes to an end 3 residues before the CDR3 does, leaving the germline J gene to fill in the end. The chain carries TRBV7-3 and TRBJ2-1, with a possible D match to TRBD1 (5 bases). V was shortened by 2 bases and J by 0 bases, with 8 bases between the two germline ends. Germline values: CDR1 SGHTA, CDR2 FQGTGA. The CDR3 extends over 15 amino acids. The part of the CDR3 DNA that was read is TGTGCCAGCAGCTTAGGTGGGGCCTCCTACAATGAG. Amino acid sequence: CASSLGGASYNE. The whole CDR3 is CASSLGGASYNEQFF.

This clone occurred many times. The read comes to an end 3 residues before the CDR3 does, leaving the germline J gene to fill in the end. This chain links TRBV6-1 with TRBJ2-7; 9 bases line up with TRBD1. The CDR3 contains 16 residues. The J segment lost 1 base and the V segment lost 4 bases, leaving 8 bases of the junction unmatched. From germline, CDR1 is MNHNS and CDR2 SASEGT. The CDR3 sequence: CASSAGQGRASYEQYF. Partial CDR3 DNA: TGTGCCAGCAGTGCGGGACAGGGCCGGGCTTCCTACGAG.

At least ten counts were recorded for this clone. Sequencing ends 3 residues short of the CDR3 end; the germline J gene provides the rest. This chain uses TRBV19 with TRBJ2-3, with a possible D match to TRBD2 (7 bases). Germline values: CDR1 LNHDA, CDR2 SQIVND (reference sequence). Between the trimmed V and J ends, which lost 7 bases and 2 bases, there was a span of 16 bases. This CDR3 has 15 amino acids. The CDR3 reads CASTKGGSPTDTQYF. The sequenced CDR3 bases are TGTGCCAGTACCAAGGGGGGGAGCCCCACAGATACG.

This clone was seen many times. Coverage ceases 3 residues before the CDR3 finishes, and the germline J gene fills in the end. The rearrangement uses TRBV5-1 and TRBJ2-2; TRBD1 matches 11 bases. The CDR3 has 15 amino acids. J lost 6 bases, V lost 3 bases, and 4 bases had no gene match. Per germline, CDR1 SGHRS and CDR2 YFSETQ. CDR3 protein: CASSYRTGGPGELFF. Partial CDR3 DNA: TGCGCCAGCAGCTATAGGACAGGGGGCCCCGGGGAG.

This clone was detected ten times or more. Sequencing ends 3 residues short of the CDR3 end; the germline J gene provides the rest. The chain recombines TRBV5-1 with TRBJ1-5; TRBD1 agrees at 8 bases. The length of the CDR3 is 16 residues. J lost 4 bases, V lost 0 bases, and 6 bases had no gene match. CDR1 is SGHRS, CDR2 YFSETQ, per germline. The CDR3 is CASSLGDRGGNQPQHF. CDR3 DNA, as far as it was read: TGCGCCAGCAGCTTGGGCGACAGGGGCGGAAATCAGCCC.

This clone was seen many times. The CDR3 is cut off 3 residues early in the read; its end comes from the germline J gene. The rearrangement joins TRBV6-4 to TRBJ2-1, with D perhaps matching TRBD2 (5 bases). Trimming left V 4 bases short and J 0 bases short, with 10 bases between. The length of the CDR3 is 15 residues. Germline-derived CDR1 and CDR2 are MRHNA and SNTAGT. The CDR3 bases that were read are TGTGCCAGCAGTGCGGACTGGAGCTCCTACAATGAG. Its protein product is CASSADWSSYNE. In full, the CDR3 reads CASSADWSSYNEQFF.

This clone was seen repeatedly, ten times or more. From the germline J gene comes the end of the CDR3, since the read stops 3 residues before it. This sequence joins TRBV12-5 and TRBJ1-5; a possible D gene is TRBD1 (6 bases). The V gene lost 5 bases and the J gene lost 1 base, with 12 bases spanning the gap. The CDR3 extends over 15 amino acids. The germline gives CDR1 LGHNT, CDR2 FRNRAP. The CDR3: CASGLQGRSNQPQHF. The sequenced part of the CDR3 DNA is TGTGCTAGTGGTCTTCAGGGGAGGAGCAATCAGCCC.

Ten or more counts support this clone. The read is 3 residues too short to cover the CDR3 end, so that end is filled in from the germline J gene. The genes are TRBV7-6 and TRBJ2-1; 8 nucleotides line up with TRBD2. Germline lookup yields CDR1 SGHVS and CDR2 FNYEAQ. V gave up 7 bases and J gave up 8 bases; unmatched junction bases: 16. The length of the CDR3 is 16 residues. The sequenced CDR3 bases are TGTGCCAGCACAGAACGGGGGGGGAGCCTTTTCGATGAG. Its translation: CASTERGGSLFDE. The full-length CDR3 reads as CASTERGGSLFDEQFF.

In its sample, this clone was seen many times. Coverage ceases 3 residues before the CDR3 finishes, and the germline J gene fills in the end. The chain recombines TRBV20-1 with TRBJ2-1; TRBD2 might be the D (5 bases). Deletions cut 7 bases from V and 3 bases from J, with 10 bases between. The CDR3 is 12 amino acids. Germline V gene lookup returns CDR1 DFQATT and CDR2 SNEGSKA (reference sequence). CDR3 DNA, as far as it was read: TGCAGTGTGAAGGACTTCTACAATGAG. Residues: CSVKDFYNE. The CDR3 in full is CSVKDFYNEQFF.

In this sample, this clone turned up many times. Coverage ceases 3 residues before the CDR3 finishes, and the germline J gene fills in the end. The chain recombines TRBV5-1 with TRBJ2-7; tentatively, D is TRBD1 (6 bases). With 0 bases removed from V and 3 bases from J, the gap between germline ends came to 13 bases. Per the germline V gene, CDR1 is SGHRS and CDR2 is YFSETQ. CDR3 length equals 15 residues. The CDR3 region is CASSLALPGDYEQYF. Incomplete CDR3 DNA: TGCGCCAGCAGCTTGGCCCTGCCAGGGGACTACGAG.

In its sample, this clone was seen many times. The read stops 3 residues short of the end of the CDR3; the missing end is completed from the germline J gene. The rearrangement links TRBV5-1 to TRBJ2-1, with TRBD2 matching over 7 bases. CDR3 length: 15 amino acids. Germline V gene data show CDR1 as SGHRS and CDR2 as YFSETQ. The ends lost 3 bases at V and 4 bases at J; junction bases unmatched: 7. The covered CDR3 bases are TGCGCCAGCAGCTCAAGCGGGGCCACATACAATGAG. Amino acid sequence: CASSSSGATYNE. The CDR3 as a whole reads CASSSSGATYNEQFF. Drawing the rest from reference TRBV5-1 and TRBJ2-1, the complete variable domain is KAGVTQTPRYLIKTRGQQVTLSCSPISGHRSVSWYQQTPGQGLQFLFEYFSETQRNKGNFPGRFSGRQFSNSRSEMNVSTLELGDSALYLCASSSSGATYNEQFFGPGTRLTVL.

This clone has ten or more counts. The CDR3 spells CASSLVGLAGSEQYF. CDR3 DNA (partial): TGTGCCAGCAGCTTAGTTGGACTAGCGGGTTCCGAG. V and J are TRBV7-9 and TRBJ2-7, with 11 bases identical to TRBD2. The read ends 3 residues shy of where the CDR3 ends; the end is completed using the germline J gene. Germline V gene sequence: CDR1 SEHNR, CDR2 FQNEAQ (reference sequence). The CDR3 sequence is 15 residues long. The J segment lost 6 bases and the V segment lost 1 base, leaving 5 bases of the junction unmatched.

On this clone itself: The junction shows a germline mismatch at one end, possibly a read error. The read stops 3 residues short of the end of the CDR3; the missing end is completed from the germline J gene. The chain has TRBV7-3 and TRBJ2-3; D unclear. Germline loops: CDR1 SGHTA, CDR2 FQGTGA. There are 14 residues in the CDR3. CDR3 DNA, as far as it was read: TGTTCCAGCAGCTTAAATATGGGCGCAGATACG. It translates to CSSSLNMGADT. From start to end, the CDR3 is CSSSLNMGADTQYF.

At least ten counts were recorded for this clone. Sequencing ends 3 residues short of the CDR3 end; the germline J gene provides the rest. The gene calls are TRBV19 and TRBJ2-2; perhaps TRBD1 as D (6 bases). This CDR3 has 15 residues. V lost 3 bases to trimming and J lost 1 base, with 9 bases between them. From germline, CDR1 is LNHDA and CDR2 SQIVND (reference sequence). CDR3: CASSIQGQNTGELFF. Incomplete CDR3 DNA: TGTGCCAGTAGTATCCAGGGGCAGAACACCGGGGAG.

This clone occurred many times. The missing CDR3 end, 3 residues past where the read stops, is filled in from the germline J gene. V usage is TRBV6-2 or TRBV6-3 and J usage is TRBJ1-1; weak D call: TRBD1 (6 bases). The CDR3 has 12 residues. The germline gives CDR1 MNHEY, CDR2 SVGEGT. The CDR3 DNA, read in part, is TGTGCCAGCGCCCAAGGGGGGGGATCA. Its protein is CASAQGGGS. The CDR3, in full, reads CASAQGGGSAFF.